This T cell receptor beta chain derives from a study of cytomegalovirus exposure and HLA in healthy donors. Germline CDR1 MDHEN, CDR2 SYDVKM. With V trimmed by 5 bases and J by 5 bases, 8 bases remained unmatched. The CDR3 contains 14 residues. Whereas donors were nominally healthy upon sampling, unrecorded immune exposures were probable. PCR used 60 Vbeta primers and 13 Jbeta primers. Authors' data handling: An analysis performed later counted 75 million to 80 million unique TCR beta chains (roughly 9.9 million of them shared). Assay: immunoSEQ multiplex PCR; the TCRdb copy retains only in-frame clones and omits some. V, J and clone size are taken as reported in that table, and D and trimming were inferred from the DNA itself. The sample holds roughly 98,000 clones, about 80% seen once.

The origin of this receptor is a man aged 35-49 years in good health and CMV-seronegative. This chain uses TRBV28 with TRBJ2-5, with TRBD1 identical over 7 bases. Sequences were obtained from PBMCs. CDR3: CASSGQAPQETQYF. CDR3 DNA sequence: TGTGCCAGCAGTGGACAGGCCCCCCAGGAGACCCAGTACTTC.